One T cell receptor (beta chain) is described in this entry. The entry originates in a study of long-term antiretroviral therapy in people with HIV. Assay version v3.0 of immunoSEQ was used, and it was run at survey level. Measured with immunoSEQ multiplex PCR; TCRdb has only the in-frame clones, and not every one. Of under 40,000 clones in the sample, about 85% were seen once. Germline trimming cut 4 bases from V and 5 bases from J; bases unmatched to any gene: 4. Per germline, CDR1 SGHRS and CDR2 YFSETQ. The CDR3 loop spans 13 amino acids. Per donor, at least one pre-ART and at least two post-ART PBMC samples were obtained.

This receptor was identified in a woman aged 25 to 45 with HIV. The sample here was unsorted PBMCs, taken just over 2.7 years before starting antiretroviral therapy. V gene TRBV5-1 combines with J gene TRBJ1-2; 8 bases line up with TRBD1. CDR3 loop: CASSAGGGYGYTF. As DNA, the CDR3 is TGCGCCAGCAGCGCAGGGGGCGGGTATGGCTACACCTTC.